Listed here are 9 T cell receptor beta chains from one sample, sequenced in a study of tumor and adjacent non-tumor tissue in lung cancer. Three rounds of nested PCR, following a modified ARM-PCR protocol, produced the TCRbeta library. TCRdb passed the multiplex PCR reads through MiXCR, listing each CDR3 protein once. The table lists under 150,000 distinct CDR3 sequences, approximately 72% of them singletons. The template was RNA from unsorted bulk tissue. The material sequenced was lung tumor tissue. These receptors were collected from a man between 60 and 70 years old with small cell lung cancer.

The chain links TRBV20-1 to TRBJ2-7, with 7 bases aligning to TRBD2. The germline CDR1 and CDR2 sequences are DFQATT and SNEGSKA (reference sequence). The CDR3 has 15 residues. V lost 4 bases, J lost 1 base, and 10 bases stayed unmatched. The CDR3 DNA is TGCAGTGCTAAGGTGTTCAGCGGGGCATCCTACGAGCAGTACTTC. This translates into CSAKVFSGASYEQYF.

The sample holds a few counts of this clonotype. CDR3 nucleotides: TGCGCCAGCAGCCTCGGACCCTCGAACACCGGGGAGCTGTTTTTT. Translated, it gives CASSLGPSNTGELFF. This rearrangement joins TRBV4-1 to TRBJ2-2; no reliable D call. In germline, CDR1 is MGHRA, CDR2 YSYEKL. The V end lost 4 bases, the J end lost 0 bases, and 9 bases lay between the germline ends. The CDR3 extends over 15 amino acids.

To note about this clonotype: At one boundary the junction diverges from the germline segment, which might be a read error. The CDR3 region has the DNA TGTACCAGCAGCATCGCTAGCGGGGACCTCTCCTACGATCAGTACTTC. Translating gives CTSSIASGDLSYDQYF. The J gene is TRBJ2-7, the V gene TRBV11-2, with TRBD2 identical over 9 bases. Per the germline V gene, CDR1 is SGHAT and CDR2 is FQNNGV. The CDR3 is 16 amino acids. Filled out from reference TRBV11-2 and TRBJ2-7, the complete variable domain reads EAGVAQSPRYKIIEKRQSVAFWCNPISGHATLYWYQQILGQGPKLLIQFQNNGVVDDSQLPKDRFSAERLKGVDSTLKIQPAKLEDSAVYLCTSSIASGDLSYDQYFGPGTRLTVT.

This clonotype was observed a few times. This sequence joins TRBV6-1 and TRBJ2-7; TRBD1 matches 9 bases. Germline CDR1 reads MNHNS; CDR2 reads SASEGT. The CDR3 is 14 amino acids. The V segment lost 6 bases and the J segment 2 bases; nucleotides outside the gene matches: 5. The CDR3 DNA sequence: TGTGCCAGCAGGCCGACAGGGGGAACCTACGAGCAGTACTTC. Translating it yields CASRPTGGTYEQYF.

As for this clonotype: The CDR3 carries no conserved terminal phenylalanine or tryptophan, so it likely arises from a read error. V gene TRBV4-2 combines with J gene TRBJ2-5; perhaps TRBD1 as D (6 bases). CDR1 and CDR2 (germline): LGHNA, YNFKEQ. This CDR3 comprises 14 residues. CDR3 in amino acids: CASSQARGQETQYI. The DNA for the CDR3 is TGTGCCAGTAGCCAAGCGAGGGGGCAAGAGACCCAGTACATC.

The CDR3 DNA sequence: TGTGCCAGTAGTTCACCCGCTAGCTATGGCTACACCTTC. Protein: CASSSPASYGYTF. The V gene is TRBV19, the J gene TRBJ1-2; D gene ambiguous. The V gene's germline CDR1 is LNHDA and CDR2 SQIVND (reference sequence). Trimming pared 5 bases from V and 4 bases from J, leaving 11 bases between. This CDR3 spans 13 amino acids.

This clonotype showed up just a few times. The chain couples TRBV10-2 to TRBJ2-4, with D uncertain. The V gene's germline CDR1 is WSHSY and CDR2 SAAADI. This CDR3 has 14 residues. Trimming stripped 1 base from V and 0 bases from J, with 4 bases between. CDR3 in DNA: TGCGCCAGCAGTGAGTTTCTAGCCAAAAACATTCAGTACTTC. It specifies CASSEFLAKNIQYF.

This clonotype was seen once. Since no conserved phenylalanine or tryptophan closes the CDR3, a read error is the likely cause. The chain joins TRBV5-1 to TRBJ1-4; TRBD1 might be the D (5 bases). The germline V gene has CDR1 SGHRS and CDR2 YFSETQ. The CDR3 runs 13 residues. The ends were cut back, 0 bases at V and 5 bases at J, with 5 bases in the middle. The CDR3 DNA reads TGCGCCAGCAGCTTGGACAGGAATGAAAAACTGTTTTTA. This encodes CASSLDRNEKLFL.

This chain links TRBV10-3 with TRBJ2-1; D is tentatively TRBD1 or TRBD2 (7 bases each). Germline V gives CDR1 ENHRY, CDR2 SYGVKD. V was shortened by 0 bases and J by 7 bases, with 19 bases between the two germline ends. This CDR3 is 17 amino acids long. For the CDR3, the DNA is TGTGCCATCAGTGAGTCGACAGGGACTAACGTAATAAATGAGCAGTTCTTC. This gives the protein CAISESTGTNVINEQFF.